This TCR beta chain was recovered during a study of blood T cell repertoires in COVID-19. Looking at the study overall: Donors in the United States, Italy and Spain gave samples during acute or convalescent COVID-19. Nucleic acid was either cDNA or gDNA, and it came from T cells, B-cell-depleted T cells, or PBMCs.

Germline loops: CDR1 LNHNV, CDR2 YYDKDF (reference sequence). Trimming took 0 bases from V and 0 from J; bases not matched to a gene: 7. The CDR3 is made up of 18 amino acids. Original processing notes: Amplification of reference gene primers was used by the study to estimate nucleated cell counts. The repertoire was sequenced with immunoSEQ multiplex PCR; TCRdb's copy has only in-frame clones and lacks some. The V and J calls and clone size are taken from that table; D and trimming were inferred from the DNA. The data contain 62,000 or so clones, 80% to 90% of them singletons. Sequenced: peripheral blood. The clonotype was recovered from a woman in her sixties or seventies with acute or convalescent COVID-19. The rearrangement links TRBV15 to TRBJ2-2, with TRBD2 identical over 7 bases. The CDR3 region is CATSRDPRAGTNTGELFF. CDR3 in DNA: TGTGCCACCAGCAGAGACCCGCGAGCGGGGACGAACACCGGGGAGCTGTTTTTT.